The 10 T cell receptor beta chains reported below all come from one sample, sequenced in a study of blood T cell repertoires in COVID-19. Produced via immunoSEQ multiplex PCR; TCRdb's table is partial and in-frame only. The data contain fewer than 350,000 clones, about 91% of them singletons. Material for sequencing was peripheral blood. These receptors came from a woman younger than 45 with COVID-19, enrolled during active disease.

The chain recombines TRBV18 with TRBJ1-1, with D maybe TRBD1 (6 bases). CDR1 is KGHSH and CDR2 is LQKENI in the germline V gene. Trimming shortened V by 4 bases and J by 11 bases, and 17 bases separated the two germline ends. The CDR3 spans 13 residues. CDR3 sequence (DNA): TGTGCCAGCTCACAGGGACACAGGGTTGCGGCTTTCTTT. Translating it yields CASSQGHRVAAFF.

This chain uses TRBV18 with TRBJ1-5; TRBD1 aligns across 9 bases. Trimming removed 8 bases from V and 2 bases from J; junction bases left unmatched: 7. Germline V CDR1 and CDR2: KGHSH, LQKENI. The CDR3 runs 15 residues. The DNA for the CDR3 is TGTGCCAGCATAGGGACAGGGACCGGCAATCAGCCCCAGCATTTT. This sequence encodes CASIGTGTGNQPQHF.

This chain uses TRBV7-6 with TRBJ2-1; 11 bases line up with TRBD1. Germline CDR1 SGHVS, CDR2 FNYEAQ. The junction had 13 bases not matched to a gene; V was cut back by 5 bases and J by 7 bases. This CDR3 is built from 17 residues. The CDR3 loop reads CASSRRSGTGGLNEQFF. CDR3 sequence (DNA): TGTGCCAGCAGCAGAAGATCCGGGACAGGGGGTTTAAATGAGCAGTTCTTC. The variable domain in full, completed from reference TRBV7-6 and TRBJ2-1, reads GAGVSQSPRYKVTKRGQDVALRCDPISGHVSLYWYRQALGQGPEFLTYFNYEAQQDKSGLPNDRFSAERPEGSISTLTIQRTEQRDSAMYRCASSRRSGTGGLNEQFFGPGTRLTVL.

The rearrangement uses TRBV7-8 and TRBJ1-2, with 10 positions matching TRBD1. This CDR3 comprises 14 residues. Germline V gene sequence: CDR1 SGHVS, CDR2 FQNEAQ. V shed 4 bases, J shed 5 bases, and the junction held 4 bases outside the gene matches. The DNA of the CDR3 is TGTGCCAGCAGCTCCGGGACAGGGGCTTATGGCTACACCTTC. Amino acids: CASSSGTGAYGYTF.

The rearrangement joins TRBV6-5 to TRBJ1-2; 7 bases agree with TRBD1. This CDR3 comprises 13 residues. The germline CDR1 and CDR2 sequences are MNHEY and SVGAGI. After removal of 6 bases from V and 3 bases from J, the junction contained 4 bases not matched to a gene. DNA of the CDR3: TGTGCCAGCAGCCCCGGGACAGACTATGGCTACACCTTC. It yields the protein CASSPGTDYGYTF.

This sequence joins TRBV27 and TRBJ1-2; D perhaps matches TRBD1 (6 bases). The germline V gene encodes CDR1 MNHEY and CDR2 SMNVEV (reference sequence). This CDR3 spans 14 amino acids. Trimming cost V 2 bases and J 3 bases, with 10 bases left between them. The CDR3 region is CASSLGGGHYGYTF. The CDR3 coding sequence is TGTGCCAGCAGTTTAGGGGGGGGCCACTATGGCTACACCTTC.

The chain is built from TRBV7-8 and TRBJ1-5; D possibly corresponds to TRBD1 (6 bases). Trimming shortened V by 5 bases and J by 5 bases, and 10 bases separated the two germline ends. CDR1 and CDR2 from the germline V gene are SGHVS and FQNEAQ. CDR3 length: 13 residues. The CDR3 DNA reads TGTGCCAGCAGCCGGACAGACTATCAGCCCCAGCATTTT. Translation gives CASSRTDYQPQHF. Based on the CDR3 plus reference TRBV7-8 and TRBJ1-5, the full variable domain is GAGVSQSPRYKVAKRGQDVALRCDPISGHVSLFWYQQALGQGPEFLTYFQNEAQLDKSGLPSDRFFAERPEGSVSTLKIQRTQQEDSAVYLCASSRTDYQPQHFGDGTRLSIL.

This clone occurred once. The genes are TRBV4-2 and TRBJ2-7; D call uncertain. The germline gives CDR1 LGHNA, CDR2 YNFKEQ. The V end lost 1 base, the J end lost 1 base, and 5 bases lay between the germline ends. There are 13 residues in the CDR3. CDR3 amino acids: CASSQGGSYEQYF. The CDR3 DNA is TGTGCCAGCAGCCAAGGAGGTTCCTACGAGCAGTACTTC.

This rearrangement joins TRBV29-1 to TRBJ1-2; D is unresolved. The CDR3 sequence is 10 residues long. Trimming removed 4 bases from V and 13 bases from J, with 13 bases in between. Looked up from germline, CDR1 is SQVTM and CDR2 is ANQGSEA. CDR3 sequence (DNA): TGCAGCGTTGGTACGGAGGGAGGCACCTTC. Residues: CSVGTEGGTF.

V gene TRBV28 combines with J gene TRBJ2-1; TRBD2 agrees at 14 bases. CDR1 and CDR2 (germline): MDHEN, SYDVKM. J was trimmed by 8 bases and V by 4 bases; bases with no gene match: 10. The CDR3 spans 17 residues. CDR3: CASSSRTSGRLNHEQFF. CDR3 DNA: TGTGCCAGCAGTTCGCGGACTAGCGGGAGGCTCAATCATGAGCAGTTCTTC.